This T cell receptor (beta chain) was captured by sequencing in a study of T cell responses to AZD1222 COVID-19 vaccine. Study-wide results and caveats: At study baseline, merely a handful of AZD1222 recipients were seropositive. There were mostly white British donors and more females than males, and clonal diversity was possibly underestimated. Per reports, nearly half of all spike-specific TCRs target regions that are unmutated in variants.

The repertoire was sequenced with immunoSEQ multiplex PCR; TCRdb's copy has only in-frame clones and lacks some. The table has 90,000 to 100,000 clones, about nine tenths seen once; the top ten hold about 17%. A remark on this clone: Its antigen is still unknown.

The receptor was isolated from an adult who received the AZD1222 COVID-19 vaccine. The material was peripheral blood, obtained 28 days after the second AZD1222 dose.

The CDR3, as DNA: TGTGCCAGTAGTTATCCTAGCATGAACACTGAAGCTTTCTTT. Its translation is CASSYPSMNTEAFF. The chain links TRBV19 to TRBJ1-1; D is unresolved. Per germline, CDR1 LNHDA and CDR2 SQIVND (reference sequence). The V end was cut by 5 bases, the J end by 0 bases, with 10 bases between. This CDR3 has 14 residues. Full variable domain (missing parts from reference TRBV19 and TRBJ1-1): DGGITQSPKYLFRKEGQNVTLSCEQNLNHDAMYWYRQDPGQGLRLIYYSQIVNDFQKGDIAEGYSVSREKKESFPLTVTSAQKNPTAFYLCASSYPSMNTEAFFGQGTRLTVV.